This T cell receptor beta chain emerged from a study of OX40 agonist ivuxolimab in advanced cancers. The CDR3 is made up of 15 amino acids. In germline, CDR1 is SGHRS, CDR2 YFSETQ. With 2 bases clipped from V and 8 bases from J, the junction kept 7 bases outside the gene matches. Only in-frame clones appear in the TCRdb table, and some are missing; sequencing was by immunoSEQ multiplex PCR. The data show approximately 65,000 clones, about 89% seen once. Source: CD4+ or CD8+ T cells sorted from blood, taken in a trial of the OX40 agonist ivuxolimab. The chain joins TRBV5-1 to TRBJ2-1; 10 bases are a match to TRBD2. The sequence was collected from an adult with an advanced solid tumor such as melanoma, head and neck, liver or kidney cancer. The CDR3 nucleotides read TGCGCCAGCAGCTTATCCCTAGCGGGAGCCCATGAGCAGTTCTTC. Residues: CASSLSLAGAHEQFF.